Listed here are 10 T cell receptor beta chains from one sample, sequenced in a study of liver allograft versus peripheral blood T cells. Overall study context: Intrahepatic T cell receptor repertoires from transplanted livers were compared against repertoires in recipients' peripheral blood.

One entry per CDR3 protein, called by TCRdb with MiXCR from the reads. The table lists approximately 11,000 distinct CDR3 sequences, less than 30% of them singletons. These receptors were obtained from a human patient who had a liver transplant. The graft donor may account for some of the T cells.

The chain links TRBV30 to TRBJ2-1, with D perhaps matching TRBD2 (5 bases). Per the germline V gene, CDR1 is GTSNPN and CDR2 is SVGIG (reference sequence). The CDR3 spans 16 residues. V was shortened by 3 bases and J by 1 base, with 16 bases between the two germline ends. CDR3 region: CAWRPVGGRSYNEQFF. DNA for the CDR3: TGTGCCTGGAGGCCGGTAGGCGGGCGTTCCTACAATGAGCAGTTCTTC.

By its share, this clonotype is medium-sized (0.01 to 0.1%). Written as DNA, the CDR3 is TGCAGTGCTAGATTAAAGGGGACAGGGGGCAGGGTCAATGAGCAGTTCTTC. Translation: CSARLKGTGGRVNEQFF. This sequence joins TRBV20-1 and TRBJ2-1; 12 nucleotides match TRBD1. This CDR3 contains 17 residues. The junction had 11 bases not matched to a gene; V was cut back by 2 bases and J by 6 bases. In germline, CDR1 is DFQATT, CDR2 SNEGSKA (reference sequence).

The rearrangement uses TRBV12-3 or TRBV12-4 and TRBJ1-1; D is perhaps TRBD1 (6 bases). Trimming stripped 5 bases from V and 1 base from J, with 14 bases between. The CDR3 runs 15 residues. The CDR3 DNA follows: TGTGCCAGCAGTCGGAGGGGGGAGCCGAACACTGAAGCTTTCTTT. Its protein is CASSRRGEPNTEAFF.

The V call is TRBV7-9, the J call TRBJ1-5, with a tentative D call TRBD1 (5 bases). V shed 5 bases and J shed 5 bases, with 10 bases lying between them. Germline CDR1 and CDR2: SEHNR and FQNEAQ (reference sequence). The CDR3 sequence is 13 residues long. DNA of the CDR3: TGTGCCAGCAGCCTCACGGGGGATCAGCCCCAGCATTTT. Its translation: CASSLTGDQPQHF.

The chain employs TRBV7-9 and TRBJ2-1, with D perhaps TRBD2 (6 bases). This CDR3 comprises 13 residues. Trimming took 7 bases from V and 9 from J, leaving 16 bases between them. The V gene's germline CDR1 is SEHNR and CDR2 FQNEAQ (reference sequence). DNA of the CDR3: TGTGCCAGCAACCGGCTCGAGGAGGGTGAGCAGTTCTTC. It yields the protein CASNRLEEGEQFF.

There are a few counts of this clonotype. The J gene is TRBJ1-1, the V gene TRBV15; D not resolved. The length of the CDR3 is 13 residues. Germline lookup yields CDR1 LNHNV and CDR2 YYDKDF (reference sequence). V was clipped by 2 bases and J by 4 bases, with 8 bases between them. DNA for the CDR3: TGTGCCACCAGCAGATTTGCAGGCACTGAAGCTTTCTTT. As protein: CATSRFAGTEAFF. Combining the CDR3 with reference TRBV15 and TRBJ1-1 gives the whole variable domain DAMVIQNPRYQVTQFGKPVTLSCSQTLNHNVMYWYQQKSSQAPKLLFHYYDKDFNNEADTPDNFQSRRPNTSFCFLDIRSPGLGDTAMYLCATSRFAGTEAFFGQGTRLTVV.

This clonotype qualifies as medium-sized. The J gene is TRBJ1-2, the V gene TRBV6-6, with 7 bases lining up with TRBD1. V trimming: 6 bases; J trimming: 0 bases; junction bases outside the gene matches: 1. This CDR3 is built from 13 residues. The germline V gene encodes CDR1 MNHNY and CDR2 SVGAGI (reference sequence). The CDR3 here is CASRTGSNYGYTF. CDR3 nucleotides: TGTGCCAGCAGGACAGGGTCTAACTATGGCTACACCTTC.

This clonotype was observed a handful of times. The chain recombines TRBV20-1 with TRBJ1-1; a possible D gene is TRBD1 (5 bases). This CDR3 contains 13 residues. Trimming pared 6 bases from V and 0 bases from J, leaving 11 bases between. Germline V gene sequence: CDR1 DFQATT, CDR2 SNEGSKA (reference sequence). For the CDR3, the DNA is TGCAGTGCCCGGGGGGGGATGAACACTGAAGCTTTCTTT. The encoded protein is CSARGGMNTEAFF.

The chain couples TRBV10-3 to TRBJ2-2; TRBD1 matches 8 bases. This CDR3 has 17 amino acids. Per the germline V gene, CDR1 is ENHRY and CDR2 is SYGVKD. V dropped 10 bases and J dropped 1; count of bases not matched to a gene: 14. For the CDR3, the DNA is TGTGCCACCAGCTTTGGGAGAACAGGGGGGAACACCGGGGAGCTGTTTTTT. Translating gives CATSFGRTGGNTGELFF.

This clonotype was counted only a few times. The V gene is TRBV6-5, the J gene TRBJ1-3, with D maybe TRBD1 (5 bases). The CDR3 extends over 14 amino acids. Trimming shortened V by 2 bases and J by 4 bases, and 9 bases separated the two germline ends. The germline gives CDR1 MNHEY, CDR2 SVGAGI. CDR3 loop: CASSYTGEGNTIYF. CDR3 in DNA: TGTGCCAGCAGTTACACGGGGGAGGGAAACACCATATATTTT.